This T cell receptor (beta chain) derives from a study of cytomegalovirus exposure and HLA in healthy donors (dated by TCRdb to about 2017). Turning to the overall study: In an earlier analysis of 550 to 750 of the donors, under 300 Gb of sequence data and approximately 120 million unique TCR beta sequences from some 170 million T cells were reported. Using immunosequencing, the study profiled T cell repertoires from 550 to 750 subjects and related those repertoires to cytomegalovirus serostatus. Roughly 300 gigabases of sequencing data and tens of millions of unique TCR sequences were included in an early release covering around 650 HLA-typed donors. Four or five DR-DQ haplotypes were handled as single units for association and clustering, since linkage in the cohort was strong. An earlier analysis of fewer than 700 of the donors applied high-throughput TCR beta sequencing to assess whether each TCR beta V gene segment acted as functional or pseudogenic. All discovery cohort repertoires had been generated on a single sequencing platform. Among the roughly 400 genotyped donors, around 81% belonged to the genetic ancestry cluster associated with self-reported Caucasian donors. Rather than using new phenotypic data, the later analysis identified candidate immune exposures from TCR beta sequences and from how often those sequences occurred across donors. In a later analysis, previously published TCR beta repertoires from 600 to 850 donors were re-analyzed and high-resolution HLA genotyping was added so that TCR occurrence patterns could be studied. The number of donors typed differed by locus, with roughly 629-640 for A, B, C, DRB1 and DQB1, over 500 for DQA1, some 570 for DPA1, and some 450 for DPB1. To predict cytomegalovirus infection status, the study brought together high-throughput TCR immunosequencing, statistical association of individual TCRs with disease status, and machine learning. The aim of the study was to test whether cataloging public T cell receptors could identify signatures of past pathogen exposure. Along with the roughly 700-subject first cohort, a separate validation cohort of more than 90 different subjects was used. Both class I and class II loci were covered by HLA typing, at four-digit resolution. A later genetic analysis took genome-wide SNP genotypes for about three fifths of the 666 donors and used that subset as a discovery cohort. Donor age, sex, ethnicity and CMV serostatus were collected together with the repertoire data. Among roughly 400 genotyped donors of the cohort, an average of roughly 240,000 unique TCR beta nucleotide sequences were sequenced per donor, around 20% of them non-productive. Results the study describes overall, beyond this receptor: The study listed 164 TCR beta chains as associated with cytomegalovirus. Fewer than 20 rarely observed V segments, including chromosome 9 orphons, were excluded from the earlier analysis of about 610 of the donors because counts were too low. In a later analysis, HLA-associated TCR beta chains showed more clonal expansion and lower generation probabilities than non-associated chains that were equally common. Several of the top co-occurrence clusters appeared to be linked to parvovirus B19, influenza, CMV and Epstein-Barr virus, according to a later analysis. A later analysis found that most CMV-associated TCR beta chains appeared HLA-restricted, with HLA associations seemingly driven largely by CMV exposure. For the cohort, immune exposure information was limited to CMV serostatus. The 87-base-pair reads could not distinguish some IMGT-functional V segments, including TRBV6-2 and TRBV6-3, so those segments were excluded. A later genetic analysis associated a missense DCLRE1C variant with V-gene and J-gene trimming of TCR beta chains, and an independent cohort replicated the association. Roughly uniform sequencing depth across donors was assumed in presence/absence analyses, although this assumption may not hold. The authors suggested that the approach could potentially be extended to other disease states and immunological phenotypes. Compared with the roughly 670-donor mean, donors in an Asian-associated ancestry cluster had fewer N-insertions in productive TCRs, according to a later genetic analysis. Because HLA typing was unavailable for some donors at each locus, only the typed subset was used in association tests. When HLA alleles, especially DR and DQ, strongly co-occurred, TCR associations were difficult to assign to individual alleles. Only TCR beta chains were sequenced in this cohort, and the absence of alpha or paired-chain data limited detectable features. According to a later analysis, TCR association rates differed among HLA loci, with DRB1 alleles showing the most associated TCRs and HLA-C alleles showing the fewest. In a later analysis, some 18,000 TCR beta sequences were associated with specific HLA alleles at a false discovery rate of 0.05. A further reported finding was that TCR beta sequences accurately predicted the HLA-A and HLA-B alleles for most subjects in the first cohort. Most TCR sequences were observed very rarely across donors, whereas some public TCRs were present in many individuals. The classifier was reported to diagnose cytomegalovirus status with high specificity and sensitivity in both the original and validation cohorts. A few of the identified cytomegalovirus-associated TCR beta chains were confirmed in vitro to be specific for cytomegalovirus antigens. Linkage disequilibrium might explain the correlated functional status among segregating V segments, but an unknown experimental factor could not be ruled out. In an earlier analysis of several hundred of the donors, most TCR beta V segments were observed in productive rearrangements about 87% or about 30% of the time, broadly matching IMGT annotations. A group of highly shared sequence variants was considered likely to be a technical artifact of the sequencing pipeline.

Receptors were amplified or captured by the immunoSEQ multiplex PCR assay. A mixture of 60 forward primers for TCR Vbeta segments and 13 reverse primers for TCR Jbeta segments was used in the multiplex PCR. The CDR3 region of rearranged TCR beta genes was amplified from genomic DNA by a multiplex PCR assay. The Illumina HiSeq System was used to sequence the amplified TCR beta libraries as 87-base-pair reads. The original methods were these. Across the 640 or so repertoires, a later analysis counted tens of millions of unique TCR beta chains, roughly 11 million of which were shared by at least two donors. Raw reads were error-corrected and collapsed into unique sequences with a nearest-neighbor algorithm that merged closely related sequences to remove PCR and sequencing errors. Alignment of CDR3 sequences to IMGT reference sequences was used to assign V, D and J gene segments. For a sequence to be retained, a match of at least six nucleotides to both a V gene segment and a J gene segment was required. Rearrangements were classified as productive when the CDR3 lacked stop codons and remained in frame with V and J, and all other rearrangements were classified as non-productive. CDR3 was defined by IMGT convention, running from the second conserved V-encoded cysteine to the conserved J-encoded phenylalanine. The earlier analysis of 500 to 750 of the donors excluded any sequence lacking an unambiguous match to a single V gene segment. An earlier analysis of 500 to 600 of the donors classified V segments as functional when productive rearrangements were above 56.7% and as segregating when the standard deviation between donors was above 5%. A statistical classification framework was built to diagnose cytomegalovirus status from the catalog of TCR beta chain sequences. In a later analysis, V and J genes were assigned by comparing TCR nucleotide sequences against IMGT/GENE-DB human TR gene sequences. In a later analysis, CDR3 sequences and most-parsimonious VDJ recombination scenarios were assigned using the TCRdist pipeline. In a later analysis, every TCR beta chain was defined by the combination of its CDR3 amino acid sequence and its V-gene family, and reads without a unique V-gene family were dropped. A later analysis removed nearly 600 highly shared, low-generation-probability nucleotide sequences to deal with suspected cross-contamination and a sequencing artifact. In a later analysis, a clonal expansion index was calculated for each public chain from normalized within-repertoire ranks of inferred template counts. In a later analysis, generation probabilities were computed using a VDJ recombination model fitted to out-of-frame rearrangements, and the results were checked against IGoR. In a later analysis, TCR-TCR, TCR-HLA and TCR-CMV co-occurrence was scored with hypergeometric tests, and a repertoire-size bias correction was applied to TCR pairs. False discovery rates were estimated in a later analysis by permuting HLA or CMV assignments 20 times. In a later analysis, co-occurring TCRs were grouped using DBSCAN, and TCRdist sequence similarity was added for clustering within HLA-allele-positive subsets. Co-occurrence clustering excluded repertoires with fewer than 30,000 or more than 120,000 public chains, plus five with anomalous nucleotide sharing. The table was pulled from immuneACCESS by TCRdb, which kept in-frame rearrangements only. Such tables lose some clones; where checked, under half of the loss comes from unresolved V genes, and the rest has no known cause. V, J and clone size are taken as reported in that table, and D and trimming were inferred from the DNA itself. This sample holds roughly 90,000 clones; approximately 84% were observed only once. Roughly 2.2% of the sample is in the top ten clones.

A note on this clone: What this receptor recognizes is not known. Base-call qualities are not available, and no considerably larger clone is one nucleotide away.

The cohort comprised more than 550 healthy bone marrow donors. At the time of sampling, all cohort members were nominally healthy, though unrecorded immune exposures were likely present. The donor was CMV seronegative and belonged to the group of over 350 seronegative cohort members. Every donor gave a peripheral blood sample, and the peripheral blood mononuclear cells from that sample were used for TCR beta sequencing. Genomic DNA was extracted from the blood cell samples with the Qiagen DNeasy Blood Extraction Kit. CDR1 ENHRY and CDR2 SYGVKD were looked up in the germline V gene. CDR3 length: 12 amino acids, cysteine to phenylalanine. Just CDR3 DNA is preserved here, 36 bases in frame from base 1. V is clipped by 2 bases and J by 5 bases, and the sequence between their germline boundaries is 4 bases long.

This sequence originates from a man younger than 35 in good health and CMV-seronegative. This sequence uses TRBV10-3 and TRBJ1-5; no confident D gene assignment can be made. Material: PBMCs. The CDR3 region reads CAISEGDQPQHF. Here is the DNA: TGTGCCATCAGTGAGGGAGATCAGCCCCAGCATTTT.